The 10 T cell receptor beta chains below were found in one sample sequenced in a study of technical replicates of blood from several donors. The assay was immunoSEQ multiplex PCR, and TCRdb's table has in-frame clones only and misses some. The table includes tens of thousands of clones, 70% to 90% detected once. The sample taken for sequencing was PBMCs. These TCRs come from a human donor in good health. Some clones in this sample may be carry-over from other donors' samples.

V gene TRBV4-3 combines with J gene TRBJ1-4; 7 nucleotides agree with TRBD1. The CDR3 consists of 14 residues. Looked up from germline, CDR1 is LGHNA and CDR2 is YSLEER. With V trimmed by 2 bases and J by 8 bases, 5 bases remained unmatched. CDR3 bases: TGCGCCAGCAGCCAACCGGACAGGCCGGAAAAACTGTTTTTT. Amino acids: CASSQPDRPEKLFF.

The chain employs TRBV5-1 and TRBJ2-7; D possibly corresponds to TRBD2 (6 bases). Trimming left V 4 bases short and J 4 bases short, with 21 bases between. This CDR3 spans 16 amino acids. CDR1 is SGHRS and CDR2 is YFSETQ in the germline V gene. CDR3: CASSPDAAAGRYEQYF. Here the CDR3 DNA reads TGCGCCAGCAGCCCGGATGCGGCGGCAGGGAGGTACGAGCAGTACTTC.

CDR3 sequence: CASSGTSGPAETQYF. The CDR3 DNA sequence: TGTGCCAGCAGCGGGACTAGCGGGCCGGCGGAGACCCAGTACTTC. This sequence joins TRBV5-4 and TRBJ2-5; 12 bases line up with TRBD2. CDR1 and CDR2 from the germline V gene are SGHNT and YYREEE (reference sequence). V trimming: 4 bases; J trimming: 5 bases; junction bases outside the gene matches: 6. This CDR3 is 15 amino acids long.

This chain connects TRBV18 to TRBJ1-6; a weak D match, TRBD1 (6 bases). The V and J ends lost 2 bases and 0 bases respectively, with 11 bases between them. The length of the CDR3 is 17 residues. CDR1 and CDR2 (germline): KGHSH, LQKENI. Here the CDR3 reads CASSPTGTSSYNSPLHF. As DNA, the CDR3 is TGTGCCAGCTCACCAACAGGGACGAGCTCCTATAATTCACCCCTCCACTTT.

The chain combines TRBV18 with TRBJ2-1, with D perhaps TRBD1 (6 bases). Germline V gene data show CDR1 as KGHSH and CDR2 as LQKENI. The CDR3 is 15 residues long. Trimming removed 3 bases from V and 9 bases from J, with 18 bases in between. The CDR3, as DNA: TGTGCCAGCTCACCTTCCGGGACACCCTTGAGTGAGCAGTTCTTC. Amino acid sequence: CASSPSGTPLSEQFF.

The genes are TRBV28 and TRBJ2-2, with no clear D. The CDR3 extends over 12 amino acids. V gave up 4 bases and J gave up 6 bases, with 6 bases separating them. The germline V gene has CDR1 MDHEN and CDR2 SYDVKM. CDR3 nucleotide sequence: TGTGCCAGCAGTTCAAATCCCGGGGAGCTGTTTTTT. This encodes CASSSNPGELFF.

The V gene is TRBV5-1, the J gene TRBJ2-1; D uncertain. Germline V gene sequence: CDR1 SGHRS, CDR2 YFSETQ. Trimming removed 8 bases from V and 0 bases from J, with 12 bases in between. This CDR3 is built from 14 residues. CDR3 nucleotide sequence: TGCGCCAGTTTCGCGGAGAGCTCCTACAATGAGCAGTTCTTC. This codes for CASFAESSYNEQFF.

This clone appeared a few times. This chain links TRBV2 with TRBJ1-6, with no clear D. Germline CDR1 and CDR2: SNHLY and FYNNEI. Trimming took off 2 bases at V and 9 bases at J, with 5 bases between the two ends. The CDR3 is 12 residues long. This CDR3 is CASSERGSPLHF. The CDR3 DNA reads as TGTGCCAGCAGTGAACGGGGTTCACCCCTCCACTTT.

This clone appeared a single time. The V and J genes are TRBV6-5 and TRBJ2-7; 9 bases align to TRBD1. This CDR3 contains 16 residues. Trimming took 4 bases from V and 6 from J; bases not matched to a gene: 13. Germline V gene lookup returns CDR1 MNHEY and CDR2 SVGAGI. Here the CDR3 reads CASSSRGQGRGREQYF. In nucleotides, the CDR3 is TGTGCCAGCAGTTCCCGGGGACAGGGCAGGGGGCGCGAGCAGTACTTC.

The CDR3 sequence is CASSEGSLSGGLQETQYF. DNA for the CDR3: TGTGCCAGCAGCGAAGGTTCTCTCAGCGGGGGCCTTCAAGAGACCCAGTACTTC. The chain joins TRBV7-8 to TRBJ2-5; 8 nucleotides match TRBD2. Germline V CDR1 and CDR2: SGHVS, FQNEAQ. The CDR3 extends over 18 amino acids. With 5 bases clipped from V and 2 bases from J, the junction kept 16 bases outside the gene matches.